The 16 T cell receptor beta chains reported below all come from one sample, sequenced in a study of early T cells in non-severe SARS-CoV-2 infection. One entry per CDR3 protein, called by TCRdb with MiXCR from the 5' RACE reads. Altogether about 71,000 distinct CDR3 sequences are present, roughly 13% being singletons, with the ten largest covering about 14%. Material: whole blood. These receptor sequences come from an adult who was a healthcare worker with PCR-confirmed SARS-CoV-2 infection or an uninfected control (not recorded which).

This clonotype showed up just a few times. This chain links TRBV28 with TRBJ1-1; D perhaps matches TRBD1 (5 bases). Germline CDR1 and CDR2: MDHEN and SYDVKM. The CDR3 runs 13 residues. Deletions cut 6 bases from V and 0 bases from J, with 8 bases between. CDR3 nucleotide sequence: TGTGCCAGCAGAACGGGGCTGAACACTGAAGCTTTCTTT. Protein: CASRTGLNTEAFF.

J is TRBJ1-1 and V is TRBV7-2, with no clear D. This CDR3 has 10 amino acids. The V end lost 6 bases, the J end lost 4 bases, and 3 bases lay between the germline ends. Germline lookup yields CDR1 SGHTA and CDR2 FQGNSA. Here the CDR3 DNA reads TGTGCCAGCAGACGCACTGAAGCTTTCTTT. This encodes CASRRTEAFF. The whole variable domain, remainder taken from reference TRBV7-2 and TRBJ1-1, is GAGVSQSPSNKVTEKGKDVELRCDPISGHTALYWYRQSLGQGLEFLIYFQGNSAPDKSGLPSDRFSAERTGGSVSTLTIQRTQQEDSAVYLCASRRTEAFFGQGTRLTVV.

The chain is built from TRBV27 and TRBJ2-6, with D perhaps given as TRBD1 or TRBD2 (5 bases each). The germline V and J ends were trimmed by 2 bases and 4 bases, with 9 bases remaining between them. Germline CDR1 and CDR2: MNHEY and SMNVEV (reference sequence). The CDR3 is 15 amino acids. The CDR3 reads CASSLMGVGANVLTF. The CDR3 coding sequence is TGTGCCAGCAGTTTAATGGGGGTCGGGGCCAACGTCCTGACTTTC. Based on the CDR3 plus reference TRBV27 and TRBJ2-6, the full variable domain is EAQVTQNPRYLITVTGKKLTVTCSQNMNHEYMSWYRQDPGLGLRQIYYSMNVEVTDKGDVPEGYKVSRKEKRNFPLILESPSPNQTSLYFCASSLMGVGANVLTFGAGSRLTVL.

This clonotype has a count of ten or more. The chain combines TRBV6-2 or TRBV6-3 with TRBJ2-2; D possibly corresponds to TRBD1 (7 bases). CDR3 length equals 15 residues. Germline CDR1 and CDR2: MNHEY and SVGEGT. The V end lost 10 bases, the J end lost 8 bases, and 23 bases lay between the germline ends. CDR3 coding DNA: TGTGCCACAGCGGAGACAGGGACTGTAGCGGGGGAGCTGTTTTTT. Translated, it gives CATAETGTVAGELFF.

This clonotype was seen ten or more times. The genes are TRBV7-9 and TRBJ1-2, with no clear D. The CDR3 is 16 amino acids. V was cut by 5 bases and J by 2 bases, with 18 bases left in between. Per the germline V gene, CDR1 is SEHNR and CDR2 is FQNEAQ (reference sequence). CDR3 sequence (DNA): TGTGCCAGCAGCCGCGAGGCAGAAGCCCACAACTATGGCTACACCTTC. Encoded protein: CASSREAEAHNYGYTF.

The chain recombines TRBV28 with TRBJ1-1, with unresolved D. Germline lookup yields CDR1 MDHEN and CDR2 SYDVKM. V was cut by 5 bases and J by 4 bases, with 17 bases left in between. The length of the CDR3 is 15 residues. CDR3 in DNA: TGTGCCAGCAGTCCTGGACTGCCGCTTGGCACTGAAGCTTTCTTT. Translated, it gives CASSPGLPLGTEAFF.

This clonotype came up a few times. The rearrangement uses TRBV21-1 and TRBJ2-7; the table's TRBD1 call for D was not verified on the DNA. TRBV21-1 is deemed a pseudogene. This CDR3 spans 12 amino acids. The CDR3 loop is CAITGPFYEQYF. CDR3 nucleotide sequence: TGTGCCATAACGGGACCCTTCTACGAGCAGTACTTC.

This chain links TRBV12-3 or TRBV12-4 with TRBJ2-2; D is possibly TRBD2 (6 bases). Trimming removed 4 bases from V and 6 bases from J, with 15 bases in between. This CDR3 region has 15 residues. The CDR3 bases are TGTGCCAGCAGTTCGACCGGGACTTCGGCCGGGGAGCTGTTTTTT. It translates to CASSSTGTSAGELFF.

This clonotype was seen a few times. The chain carries TRBV20-1 and TRBJ1-4; no firm D call. The CDR3 totals 18 residues. Trimming removed 5 bases at V and 3 bases at J, with 25 bases between. Looked up from germline, CDR1 is DFQATT and CDR2 is SNEGSKA (reference sequence). The CDR3 region is CSAPPDRGRSAANEKLFF. DNA for the CDR3: TGCAGTGCTCCTCCGGACCGGGGAAGGTCGGCAGCTAATGAAAAACTGTTTTTT.

This clonotype was observed at least ten times. V and J are TRBV20-1 and TRBJ1-2; the D gene is possibly TRBD1 (6 bases). The CDR3 runs 14 residues. Per germline, CDR1 DFQATT and CDR2 SNEGSKA (reference sequence). V was shortened by 5 bases and J by 8 bases, with 21 bases between the two germline ends. In DNA, the CDR3 is TGCAGTGCTGCTGATACAGGGAGGCTGGGAGGCTACACCTTC. Translation gives CSAADTGRLGGYTF.

This clonotype has at least ten counts. The chain has TRBV4-2 and TRBJ1-1; the match to TRBD1 covers 11 bases. The junction had 1 base not matched to a gene; V was cut back by 0 bases and J by 4 bases. Germline V gene lookup returns CDR1 LGHNA and CDR2 YNFKEQ. The CDR3 spans 15 residues. CDR3 DNA sequence: TGTGCCAGCAGCCAAGAGGGGACAGGGGGCACTGAAGCTTTCTTT. Translated, it gives CASSQEGTGGTEAFF.

At least ten counts were recorded for this clonotype. The CDR3 DNA reads TGCAGTGCTAGAGATCCGCTAGTGACAGATACGCAGTATTTT. Translating it yields CSARDPLVTDTQYF. This sequence joins TRBV20-1 and TRBJ2-3; D uncertain. CDR1 and CDR2 (germline): DFQATT, SNEGSKA (reference sequence). CDR3 length equals 14 residues. V dropped 0 bases and J dropped 3 bases, with 10 bases sitting between them.

The sample holds many counts of this clonotype. This sequence joins TRBV28 and TRBJ1-1, with D hard to call. Germline CDR1 MDHEN, CDR2 SYDVKM. Trimming took 6 bases from V and 1 from J, leaving 21 bases between them. This CDR3 has 17 residues. The CDR3: CASRPYGENSRNTEAFF. The CDR3 nucleotides read TGTGCCAGCAGGCCCTATGGGGAAAACTCTCGGAACACTGAAGCTTTCTTT.

This clonotype was picked up a small number of times. The J gene is TRBJ2-3, the V gene TRBV5-4; weak D call: TRBD1 (6 bases). The CDR3 totals 14 residues. Germline CDR1 SGHNT, CDR2 YYREEE (reference sequence). Deletions cut 1 base from V and 2 bases from J, with 8 bases between. The DNA for the CDR3 is TGTGCCAGCAGCTTGCAGGGGTACACAGATACGCAGTATTTT. Its protein is CASSLQGYTDTQYF.

This clonotype showed up many times. The V and J genes are TRBV12-5 and TRBJ1-1; possible D gene TRBD1, 5 bases. This CDR3 spans 16 amino acids. Deletions cut 0 bases from V and 0 bases from J, with 11 bases between. Germline-derived CDR1 and CDR2 are LGHNT and FRNRAP. In DNA, the CDR3 is TGTGCTAGTGGTTTGGTAGGGACGCCGGTGAACACTGAAGCTTTCTTT. Its protein is CASGLVGTPVNTEAFF.

This clonotype appeared many times. V gene TRBV6-5 combines with J gene TRBJ1-5; TRBD1 is a possible D gene (5 bases). With 5 bases removed from V and 4 bases from J, the gap between germline ends came to 9 bases. The CDR3 sequence is 13 residues long. CDR1 is MNHEY, CDR2 SVGAGI, per germline. The CDR3 protein is CASSPDRNQPQHF. The CDR3 DNA reads TGTGCCAGCAGTCCAGACAGAAATCAGCCCCAGCATTTT.